These 2 T cell receptor beta chains were sequenced from one sample in a study of cytomegalovirus exposure and HLA in healthy donors. The PCR ran on 60 Vbeta and 13 Jbeta primers. Produced via immunoSEQ multiplex PCR; TCRdb's table is partial and in-frame only. Of 110,000 to 150,000 clones detected, almost 80% appear once; the ten largest clones hold about 1.8%. Source material: PBMCs. The receptor source for this set is a woman in her 30s in good health and CMV-seronegative.

This chain links TRBV2 with TRBJ1-1; D might be TRBD1 (6 bases). Between the trimmed V and J ends, which lost 6 bases and 0 bases, there was a span of 14 bases. Germline lookup yields CDR1 SNHLY and CDR2 FYNNEI. The CDR3 spans 15 residues. The CDR3 nucleotides are TGTGCCAGCAGGGGGGGGGACACTATGAACACTGAAGCTTTCTTT. Translated, it gives CASRGGDTMNTEAFF.

V and J are TRBV5-1 and TRBJ1-2; weak D call: TRBD1 (5 bases). Deletions cut 1 base from V and 1 base from J, with 8 bases between. The germline V gene encodes CDR1 SGHRS and CDR2 YFSETQ. The CDR3 loop spans 14 amino acids. The CDR3 nucleotides are TGCGCCAGCAGCTTGCGGGGGGATAACTATGGCTACACCTTC. Translation gives CASSLRGDNYGYTF.